These 19 T cell receptor beta chains were sequenced from one sample in a study of tumor-infiltrating lymphocytes in primary liver carcinoma. Co-extraction of RNA and DNA was performed on roughly 20-33 mg of unsorted bulk tissue. Total RNA (approximately 500 ng) served as template for TCR beta cDNA synthesis primed by a constant-region primer. The TCR beta library was amplified through three nested multiplex PCR rounds in a modified ARM-PCR procedure. It was with TRBV1-TRBV30 forward primers and a C-beta reverse primer that the first two PCR rounds were run, at around 10 cycles each. MiXCR, run by TCRdb on the multiplex PCR reads, gives a single entry per CDR3 protein. The sample holds about 22,000 distinct CDR3 sequences; around 80% are singletons and the top ten take roughly a third. Sequenced input: liver tumor tissue from sampling region 2. Subset noted: tumor region T2, inferior pole. The receptor set was obtained from a woman under 40 with primary liver carcinoma and hepatitis B virus infection.

Comments on this clonotype: Here the CDR3 omits its conserved ending phenylalanine or tryptophan, so a read error is the likely source. The chain employs TRBV11-2 and TRBJ2-7; D uncertain. The germline V gene has CDR1 SGHAT and CDR2 FQNNGV. The CDR3 has 11 residues. DNA for the CDR3: TGTACCAGCAGCCCAGCCAGTGAGCAGTACATC. The encoded protein is CTSSPASEQYI.

Worth noting for this clonotype: A read error may account for a junction end that differs from germline. The rearrangement joins TRBV6-1 to TRBJ2-2; TRBD1 or TRBD2 may be the D gene (6 bases each). The CDR3 covers 19 residues. The germline V gene has CDR1 MNHNS and CDR2 SASEGT. The CDR3 loop reads CASRETLPGGTANTGELFF. The DNA for the CDR3 is TGTGCCAGCAGAGAAACCCTTCCCGGGGGCACCGCGAATACCGGGGAGCTGTTTTTT.

A note on this clonotype: Its ends do not fully match the called genes, so a read error is possible. The rearrangement joins TRBV28 to TRBJ2-7; tentatively, D is TRBD1 (5 bases). In germline, CDR1 is MDHEN, CDR2 SYDVKM. The CDR3 covers 13 residues. The CDR3 region is CASSRQQGFEQYF. CDR3 DNA: TGTGCAAGCAGCCGACAGCAGGGTTTCGAGCAGTACTTC.

As regards this clonotype: A read error may produce the germline difference seen at one junction end. This chain connects TRBV7-8 to TRBJ2-2, with TRBD2 as a possible D gene (5 bases). This CDR3 is 18 amino acids long. The V gene's germline CDR1 is SGHVS and CDR2 FQNEAQ. CDR3 nucleotides: TGTACCAGCAGCTCCTTTAGAATAGTGGGAGAGGACACCGGGGAGCTGTTTTTT. As protein: CTSSSFRIVGEDTGELFF.

Details on this clonotype: At one boundary the junction diverges from the germline segment, which might be a read error. The genes are TRBV4-3 and TRBJ2-1; D might be TRBD2 (5 bases). The V gene's germline CDR1 is LGHNA and CDR2 YSLEER. The CDR3 has 16 residues. Here the CDR3 DNA reads TGCGCCAGCAGCCAAGATGAGGGAAGCTCCTACGATGAGCGGTTCTTC. This encodes CASSQDEGSSYDERFF.

Notes on this clonotype: One junction end disagrees with the germline gene, perhaps due to a read error. The chain couples TRBV7-2 to TRBJ2-7, with D perhaps TRBD2 (6 bases). This CDR3 spans 14 amino acids. Germline values: CDR1 SGHTA, CDR2 FQGNSA. In nucleotides, the CDR3 is TGTGCCAGCAGCTTATCTTGCGGGATTTACGAGCAGTATTTC. Translation gives CASSLSCGIYEQYF.

Regarding this clonotype: One end of the junction varies from germline; a read error may be responsible. J is TRBJ2-7 and V is TRBV4-2; no reliable D call. The CDR3 is 13 residues long. From germline, CDR1 is LGHNA and CDR2 YNFKEQ. The DNA of the CDR3 is TGTGCCAACAGCCAGTACATGACGTACGGGCAGTACTTC. Translation: CANSQYMTYGQYF.

This clonotype was seen repeatedly, ten times or more. No conserved phenylalanine or tryptophan is present at the end of the CDR3, so a read error is the likely explanation. CDR3 DNA: TGTGCCAGCAGCCCCACGGAGAGCTCCTACAATGAGCAGTTCTTG. It yields the protein CASSPTESSYNEQFL. The chain couples TRBV7-9 to TRBJ2-1, with D hard to call. This CDR3 is 15 amino acids long. Trimming cost V 5 bases and J 0 bases, with 11 bases left between them. The V gene's germline CDR1 is SEHNR and CDR2 FQNEAQ (reference sequence).

The rearrangement links TRBV28 to TRBJ2-2; 7 bases map to TRBD2. The CDR3 has 13 amino acids. From germline, CDR1 is MDHEN and CDR2 SYDVKM. CDR3 coding DNA: TGTGTCAGAAGTTTGGGCGGGAGCGGGGAGCTGTTTTTT. Translating gives CVRSLGGSGELFF.

For this clonotype: Relative to the germline gene, one junction end is altered; a read error may explain this. The gene calls are TRBV11-2 and TRBJ2-7, with D unclear. Germline V lookup: CDR1 SGHAT, CDR2 FQNNGV. The CDR3 loop spans 11 amino acids. The CDR3 DNA follows: TGTGGCAGCAGTCCAGCCAGTGGGCAGTGCTTC. It specifies CGSSPASGQCF.

This clonotype was picked up one time. The gene calls are TRBV7-8 and TRBJ2-3, with D maybe TRBD2 (6 bases). Germline CDR1 reads SGHVS; CDR2 reads FQNEAQ. There are 17 residues in the CDR3. Trimming took off 5 bases at V and 7 bases at J, with 25 bases between the two ends. Here the CDR3 reads CASSTTTIGSGKNTQYF. CDR3 bases: TGTGCCAGCAGCACCACCACTATCGGGAGTGGAAAAAATACGCAGTATTTT.

This clonotype was recorded once. This CDR3 is missing its conserved last phenylalanine or tryptophan, likely due to a read error. The rearrangement joins TRBV28 to TRBJ1-2; 11 nucleotides line up with TRBD1. CDR1 and CDR2 (germline): MDHEN, SYDVKM. CDR3 size: 15 residues. The CDR3 nucleotides read TGTGCCTGCATCCAAGGACAGGGGGCTAACTATAGCTACACCGTC. Its translation is CACIQGQGANYSYTV.

About this clonotype itself: One junction end does not reproduce the germline sequence, and a read error may be involved. The chain has TRBV28 and TRBJ2-3; D is unclear. Germline lookup yields CDR1 MDHEN and CDR2 SYDVKM. CDR3 length: 12 residues. The CDR3 reads CASSLCRDTQYF. As DNA, the CDR3 is TGTGCCAGTAGTTTGTGTAGAGATACGCAGTATTTT. Combining the CDR3 with reference TRBV28 and TRBJ2-3 gives the whole variable domain DVKVTQSSRYLVKRTGEKVFLECVQDMDHENMFWYRQDPGLGLRLIYFSYDVKMKEKGDIPEGYSVSREKKERFSLILESASTNQTSMYLCASSLCRDTQYFGPGTRLTVL.

A note on this clonotype: One end of the junction varies from germline; a read error may be responsible. V and J are TRBV4-3 and TRBJ2-3; 11 bases agree with TRBD2. This CDR3 comprises 18 residues. The germline V gene encodes CDR1 LGHNA and CDR2 YSLEER. This CDR3 reads CASNQEGLAGGPADTQYF. CDR3 bases: TGCGCCAGCAACCAAGAAGGTCTAGCGGGAGGCCCAGCAGATACGCAGTATTTT.

V gene TRBV6-5 combines with J gene TRBJ2-2, with D possibly being TRBD2 (5 bases). The CDR3 length is 15 residues. The germline CDR1 and CDR2 sequences are MNHEY and SVGAGI. Trimming shortened V by 5 bases and J by 6 bases, and 16 bases separated the two germline ends. The CDR3 loop is CASSPWTGFAGELFF. CDR3 sequence (DNA): TGTGCCAGCAGTCCGTGGACGGGGTTCGCCGGGGAGCTGTTTTTT.

As for this clonotype: At one boundary the junction diverges from the germline segment, which might be a read error. The V gene is TRBV29-1, the J gene TRBJ1-1; unclear D gene. The CDR3 runs 13 residues. Per the germline V gene, CDR1 is SQVTM and CDR2 is ANQGSEA. CDR3 sequence: CSVYHSLNSEAFF. The CDR3 DNA sequence: TGCAGCGTCTATCACAGTCTGAACAGTGAAGCATTCTTT.

This clonotype was seen repeatedly, ten times or more. The rearrangement uses TRBV20-1 and TRBJ2-3; D may be TRBD2 (5 bases). CDR3 length: 14 amino acids. Germline assignment: CDR1 DFQATT and CDR2 SNEGSKA (reference sequence). The V end lost 0 bases, the J end lost 2 bases, and 9 bases lay between the germline ends. The CDR3 loop is CSAREGANTDTQYF. The CDR3 DNA is TGCAGTGCTAGAGAGGGAGCTAACACAGATACGCAGTATTTT.

Comment on this clonotype: One end of the junction is discordant with germline, which a read error may explain. V gene TRBV7-9 combines with J gene TRBJ2-1, with D possibly matching TRBD2 (5 bases). This CDR3 has 14 residues. Germline loops: CDR1 SEHNR, CDR2 FQNEAQ (reference sequence). This chain's CDR3 is CAGSPSAAAGELFF. The CDR3 DNA reads as TGTGCCGGCAGCCCGAGCGCGGCGGCGGGTGAGCTGTTCTTC.

This rearrangement joins TRBV7-9 to TRBJ1-5; D ambiguous. The CDR3 has 14 amino acids. Trimming removed 5 bases at V and 1 base at J, with 9 bases between. The germline gives CDR1 SEHNR, CDR2 FQNEAQ (reference sequence). CDR3 in DNA: TGTGCCAGCAGCCCTCAGGAGAGCAATCAGCCCCAGCATTTT. Amino acids: CASSPQESNQPQHF.